One sample yielded the 20 T cell receptor beta chains listed below, sequenced in a study of blood T cell repertoires in COVID-19 (dated by TCRdb to the early 2020s). Receptors were amplified or captured by the immunoSEQ multiplex PCR assay. TCRdb retrieved this table from immuneACCESS and kept in-frame rearrangements only. Not all clones are present; in checked studies, unresolved V genes account for under half, and no reason is known for the remainder. The sample table holds more than 85,000 clones, of which about 85% were seen once. 4.8% of the sample comes from the top ten. The sequenced sample was peripheral blood. All receptors derive from a human donor in a cohort sampled during active COVID-19.

The V call is TRBV30, the J call TRBJ2-1; D is unresolved. The CDR3 contains 11 residues. Per the germline V gene, CDR1 is GTSNPN and CDR2 is SVGIG (reference sequence). V lost 1 base and J lost 4, with 2 bases in between. Written as DNA, the CDR3 is TGTGCCTGGAGTGCTTACAATGAGCAGTTCTTC. Amino acids: CAWSAYNEQFF.

The gene calls are TRBV7-9 and TRBJ2-1; 8 bases are shared with TRBD1. V lost 5 bases to trimming and J lost 6 bases; unmatched junction nucleotides: 3. Germline V gives CDR1 SEHNR, CDR2 FQNEAQ (reference sequence). The CDR3 is 13 amino acids. CDR3 DNA sequence: TGTGCCAGCAGCCTAGGACAGGGCAATGAGCAGTTCTTC. Translating it yields CASSLGQGNEQFF.

The table lists this clone with a count of one. The chain recombines TRBV19 with TRBJ2-1; TRBD2 matches at 9 bases. V lost 10 bases to trimming and J lost 8 bases; unmatched junction nucleotides: 15. The CDR3 runs to 15 residues. The germline V gene encodes CDR1 LNHDA and CDR2 SQIVND (reference sequence). Here the CDR3 DNA reads TGTGCCACCCGACCTGGGCGGGGGGGCCTCGATGAGCAGTTCTTC. Protein sequence: CATRPGRGGLDEQFF. Based on the CDR3 plus reference TRBV19 and TRBJ2-1, the full variable domain is DGGITQSPKYLFRKEGQNVTLSCEQNLNHDAMYWYRQDPGQGLRLIYYSQIVNDFQKGDIAEGYSVSREKKESFPLTVTSAQKNPTAFYLCATRPGRGGLDEQFFGPGTRLTVL.

This clone was counted once. The CDR3 spells CASNRLDSNQPQHF. CDR3 coding DNA: TGTGCCAGTAACCGACTCGATAGCAATCAGCCCCAGCATTTT. This sequence joins TRBV19 and TRBJ1-5; D is ambiguous. V was clipped by 7 bases and J by 0 bases, with 10 bases between them. This CDR3 contains 14 residues. Per the germline V gene, CDR1 is LNHDA and CDR2 is SQIVND (reference sequence).

The chain combines TRBV10-1 with TRBJ1-6; 8 positions match TRBD1. This CDR3 comprises 14 residues. V lost 6 bases and J lost 7; bases outside the gene matches: 5. The V gene's germline CDR1 is WNHNN and CDR2 SYGVQD (reference sequence). The CDR3 region has the DNA TGCGCCAGCAGCCAAGGACAGGGAAATTCACCCCTCCACTTT. Translated: CASSQGQGNSPLHF.

The chain uses TRBV5-4 and TRBJ2-5; D is possibly TRBD1 (5 bases). Trimming shortened V by 3 bases and J by 4 bases, and 10 bases separated the two germline ends. CDR1 is SGHNT and CDR2 is YYREEE in the germline V gene (reference sequence). This CDR3 comprises 13 residues. The CDR3 sequence is CASSSGHGETQYF. In nucleotides, the CDR3 is TGTGCCAGCAGCTCCGGACACGGAGAGACCCAGTACTTC. Combining the CDR3 with reference TRBV5-4 and TRBJ2-5 gives the whole variable domain ETGVTQSPTHLIKTRGQQVTLRCSSQSGHNTVSWYQQALGQGPQFIFQYYREEENGRGNFPPRFSGLQFPNYSSELNVNALELDDSALYLCASSSGHGETQYFGPGTRLLVL.

This chain's CDR3 is CASSQVLPFGVGEQYF. CDR3 sequence (DNA): TGTGCCAGCAGCCAAGTTCTCCCGTTCGGAGTAGGCGAGCAGTACTTC. This rearrangement joins TRBV3-1 (or the pseudogene TRBV3-2) to TRBJ2-7, with no clear D. CDR3 length equals 16 residues. Trimming left V 1 base short and J 6 bases short, with 19 bases between. Germline V gene lookup returns CDR1 LGHDT and CDR2 YNNKEL (reference sequence).

V is TRBV14 and J is TRBJ2-3; D not certain. Germline CDR1 and CDR2: SGHDN and FVKESK. The CDR3 length is 14 residues. With 2 bases removed from V and 2 bases from J, the gap between germline ends came to 8 bases. The CDR3 here is CASSQPMLTDTQYF. CDR3 bases: TGTGCCAGCAGCCAACCTATGCTCACAGATACGCAGTATTTT.

The genes are TRBV5-4 and TRBJ2-5, with a possible D match to TRBD2 (6 bases). In germline, CDR1 is SGHNT, CDR2 YYREEE (reference sequence). V was cut by 0 bases and J by 3 bases, with 12 bases left in between. This CDR3 is built from 15 residues. CDR3 amino acids: CASSLVREVEETQYF. The CDR3 coding sequence is TGTGCCAGCAGCTTGGTCAGGGAGGTTGAAGAGACCCAGTACTTC.

V is TRBV30 and J is TRBJ2-1, with 14 bases identical to TRBD2. Per germline, CDR1 GTSNPN and CDR2 SVGIG (reference sequence). Trimming cost V 4 bases and J 6 bases; bases outside gene matches: 8. CDR3 length: 16 residues. CDR3 protein: CAWMTSGGARFNEQFF. The CDR3 DNA reads as TGTGCCTGGATGACTAGCGGGGGGGCCCGGTTCAATGAGCAGTTCTTC.

This sequence joins TRBV5-1 and TRBJ2-7; TRBD1 agrees at 10 bases. Looked up from germline, CDR1 is SGHRS and CDR2 is YFSETQ. There are 14 residues in the CDR3. V lost 4 bases, J lost 5 bases, and 6 bases stayed unmatched. The CDR3 nucleotides read TGCGCCAGCAGCCCCTGGGACAGGGGTGACGAGCAGTACTTC. Translation: CASSPWDRGDEQYF. The full variable domain, its missing parts supplied by reference TRBV5-1 and TRBJ2-7, is KAGVTQTPRYLIKTRGQQVTLSCSPISGHRSVSWYQQTPGQGLQFLFEYFSETQRNKGNFPGRFSGRQFSNSRSEMNVSTLELGDSALYLCASSPWDRGDEQYFGPGTRLTVT.

This rearrangement joins TRBV30 to TRBJ1-1, with 7 bases identical to TRBD1. The CDR3 sequence is 13 residues long. J gave up 4 bases and V 4 bases, and 6 bases lay outside the gene matches. The germline gives CDR1 GTSNPN, CDR2 SVGIG (reference sequence). CDR3 sequence reads: CAWKGASVTEAFF. CDR3 in DNA: TGTGCCTGGAAGGGGGCGTCGGTCACTGAAGCTTTCTTT. The whole variable domain, filled in from reference TRBV30 and TRBJ1-1, reads SQTIHQWPATLVQPVGSPLSLECTVEGTSNPNLYWYRQAAGRGLQLLFYSVGIGQISSEVPQNLSASRPQDRQFILSSKKLLLSDSGFYLCAWKGASVTEAFFGQGTRLTVV.

This clone is a singleton in its sample. V gene TRBV2 combines with J gene TRBJ2-7, with 8 bases identical to TRBD1. Germline CDR1 is SNHLY and CDR2 is FYNNEI. This CDR3 has 15 residues. J lost 4 bases, V lost 6 bases, and 11 bases had no gene match. CDR3 in amino acids: CASREDGTGDYEQYF. The CDR3 nucleotides are TGTGCCAGCAGAGAGGATGGGACAGGTGATTACGAGCAGTACTTC.

The gene calls are TRBV5-1 and TRBJ2-1; D is possibly TRBD1 (6 bases). With 0 bases removed from V and 3 bases from J, the gap between germline ends came to 7 bases. This CDR3 region has 14 residues. Germline CDR1 is SGHRS and CDR2 is YFSETQ. In DNA form, the CDR3 reads TGCGCCAGCAGCTTGGGGACAGTCTACAATGAGCAGTTCTTC. It codes for CASSLGTVYNEQFF.

This clone was recorded a few times. V and J are TRBV5-1 and TRBJ2-3; 7 bases map to TRBD1. V lost 2 bases, J lost 4 bases, and 10 bases stayed unmatched. Per germline, CDR1 SGHRS and CDR2 YFSETQ. The CDR3 contains 16 residues. The CDR3 region has the DNA TGCGCCAGCAGCTTCCCGACAGGGAAGGGCGCAGATACGCAGTATTTT. Protein product: CASSFPTGKGADTQYF. The whole variable domain, remainder taken from reference TRBV5-1 and TRBJ2-3, is KAGVTQTPRYLIKTRGQQVTLSCSPISGHRSVSWYQQTPGQGLQFLFEYFSETQRNKGNFPGRFSGRQFSNSRSEMNVSTLELGDSALYLCASSFPTGKGADTQYFGPGTRLTVL.

The chain has TRBV18 and TRBJ2-1; 8 nucleotides line up with TRBD1. J gave up 9 bases and V 4 bases, and 14 bases lay outside the gene matches. CDR1 and CDR2 from the germline V gene are KGHSH and LQKENI. The CDR3 loop spans 16 amino acids. The CDR3 sequence: CASSLPLLGQGGEQFF. The CDR3 DNA is TGTGCCAGCTCACTCCCCCTCCTCGGACAGGGAGGTGAGCAGTTCTTC. The complete variable domain, with remaining parts taken from reference TRBV18 and TRBJ2-1, reads NAGVMQNPRHLVRRRGQEARLRCSPMKGHSHVYWYRQLPEEGLKFMVYLQKENIIDESGMPKERFSAEFPKEGPSILRIQQVVRGDSAAYFCASSLPLLGQGGEQFFGPGTRLTVL.

Only one count was recorded for this clone. V usage is TRBV12-3 or TRBV12-4 and J usage is TRBJ1-1; D call uncertain. The CDR3 is 13 amino acids. Trimming took 1 base from V and 6 from J, leaving 9 bases between them. The CDR3 DNA follows: TGTGCCAGCAGTTTAGGCGGGGTCCCTGAAGCTTTCTTT. This sequence encodes CASSLGGVPEAFF.

The chain combines TRBV6-2 or TRBV6-3 with TRBJ2-1, with D perhaps TRBD2 (5 bases). CDR1 and CDR2 (germline): MNHEY, SVGEGT. V gave up 4 bases and J gave up 10 bases, with 17 bases separating them. The CDR3 loop spans 14 amino acids. The CDR3 sequence is CASSWRRDGWEQFF. The CDR3 DNA reads TGTGCCAGCAGTTGGCGTCGGGATGGGTGGGAGCAGTTCTTC.

The V call is TRBV10-3, the J call TRBJ2-5; TRBD2 matches at 10 bases. The CDR3 consists of 15 residues. V lost 4 bases to trimming and J lost 3 bases; unmatched junction nucleotides: 5. Per germline, CDR1 ENHRY and CDR2 SYGVKD. CDR3 nucleotides: TGTGCCATCAGTGTTCTTGGGACTAGCGAAGAGACCCAGTACTTC. Protein product: CAISVLGTSEETQYF.

The chain uses TRBV12-5 and TRBJ2-1, with 12 bases matching TRBD1. V was clipped by 5 bases and J by 0 bases; unmatched bases: 8. From germline, CDR1 is LGHNT and CDR2 FRNRAP. This CDR3 has 18 amino acids. The CDR3 DNA is TGTGCTAGTGGTCCGGGACAGGGGGCCCTAAGCTCCTACAATGAGCAGTTCTTC. Protein: CASGPGQGALSSYNEQFF.